This TCR beta chain was captured in a study of blood T cell repertoires in COVID-19. Study overall: Italy, Spain and the United States were the sources of the convalescent and acute COVID-19 samples. T cells, B-cell-depleted T cells, or PBMCs supplied cDNA or gDNA.

Germline CDR1 KGHDR, CDR2 SFDVKD. This CDR3 spans 16 amino acids. Trimming cost V 1 base and J 2 bases; bases outside gene matches: 4. Original processing methods: Reference gene primer amplification gave nucleated cell count estimates. Profiled with immunoSEQ multiplex PCR; TCRdb holds only in-frame clones, not every one. That table furnishes V, J and clone size, whereas the DNA furnished D and trimming. The table records 300,000 to 450,000 clones, 85% of them present only once. The origin of this receptor is a woman aged 18-29 years with acute or convalescent COVID-19. Sequencing was done on a sample of peripheral blood. The chain links TRBV24-1 to TRBJ2-3, with 8 bases identical to TRBD1. CDR3 sequence (DNA): TGTGCCACCAGTGATTTACAGGGGGTTGCCACAGATACGCAGTATTTT. Translated: CATSDLQGVATDTQYF.